This passage covers 8 T cell receptor beta chains from one sample sequenced in a study of blood T cells in healthy people across ages. The authors ran a second PCR of 7 to 11 cycles using a sample-barcoded 5' primer and a J-beta primer mix. TCRdb reprocessed the 5' RACE reads with MiXCR, giving one entry per CDR3 protein. The sample has hundreds of thousands of distinct CDR3 sequences; about half are singletons. Sequenced: blood. The source of these receptors is a man aged 80 or over in good health.

The J gene is TRBJ1-5, the V gene TRBV27; the D gene is possibly TRBD1 (5 bases). Germline loops: CDR1 MNHEY, CDR2 SMNVEV (reference sequence). V was pared by 0 bases and J by 6 bases, with 12 bases between. This CDR3 is 15 amino acids long. This CDR3 reads CASSLSSGPSQPQHF. The CDR3 DNA reads as TGTGCCAGCAGTTTATCATCAGGGCCTAGTCAGCCCCAGCATTTT.

As regards this clonotype: One junction end disagrees with the germline gene, perhaps due to a read error. The rearrangement uses TRBV7-2 and TRBJ2-5; 8 bases fit TRBD1. CDR1 is SGHTA and CDR2 is FQGNSA in the germline V gene. The CDR3 is 15 residues long. CDR3 sequence (DNA): TGTGCCAGCAGCTTAAACCCAGGGGGCGAGAAGACCCAGGACTTC. Translating gives CASSLNPGGEKTQDF.

V gene TRBV5-8 combines with J gene TRBJ2-3, with D uncertain. The V end lost 2 bases, the J end lost 8 bases, and 9 bases lay between the germline ends. The V gene's germline CDR1 is SGHTS and CDR2 YDEGEE. This CDR3 is 12 amino acids long. This CDR3 reads CASSFKGATQYF. CDR3 coding DNA: TGTGCCAGCAGCTTCAAGGGCGCTACGCAGTATTTT. The whole variable domain, filled in from reference TRBV5-8 and TRBJ2-3, reads EAGVTQSPTHLIKTRGQQATLRCSPISGHTSVYWYQQALGLGLQFLLWYDEGEERNRGNFPPRFSGRQFPNYSSELNVNALELEDSALYLCASSFKGATQYFGPGTRLTVL.

The chain has TRBV30 and TRBJ2-7, with D possibly being TRBD1 or TRBD2 (5 bases each). V dropped 2 bases and J dropped 7 bases, with 24 bases sitting between them. This CDR3 contains 16 residues. From germline, CDR1 is GTSNPN and CDR2 SVGIG (reference sequence). The CDR3 bases are TGTGCCTGGAGTTCCTCGGGGCCGAGCTCCTACAATGAGCAGTACTTC. Translation gives CAWSSSGPSSYNEQYF.

This clonotype was counted many times. The CDR3 nucleotides read TGCAGTGCTAGCGGGAGTGGAGGGTCCAAAAACATTCAGTACTTC. Translation gives CSASGSGGSKNIQYF. This sequence joins TRBV20-1 and TRBJ2-4, with D possibly TRBD2 on 6 matching bases. V dropped 3 bases and J dropped 2 bases, with 14 bases sitting between them. The CDR3 sequence is 15 residues long. CDR1 is DFQATT and CDR2 is SNEGSKA in the germline V gene (reference sequence).

The chain is built from TRBV20-1 and TRBJ2-1, with 13 bases that match TRBD2. The DNA end favors TRBJ2-7, so the J call may be wrong. The CDR3 runs to 15 residues. Per the germline V gene, CDR1 is DFQATT and CDR2 is SNEGSKA (reference sequence). In DNA form, the CDR3 reads TGCAGTGCTAGGAGACTAGCGGGAGGTTACAATGAGCAGTACTTC. It specifies CSARRLAGGYNEQYF.

This clonotype was observed many times. The genes are TRBV20-1 and TRBJ2-1; 7 bases align to TRBD1. V trimming: 7 bases; J trimming: 10 bases; junction bases outside the gene matches: 19. The germline V gene encodes CDR1 DFQATT and CDR2 SNEGSKA (reference sequence). CDR3 size: 15 residues. The chain's CDR3 is CSVTPGTAYKREQFF. CDR3 bases: TGCAGTGTAACGCCGGGGACAGCCTACAAGCGCGAGCAGTTCTTC.

This clonotype was picked up a small number of times. The CDR3 reads CASSLRGSYNSPLHF. The DNA for the CDR3 is TGTGCCAGCAGTTTAAGGGGCTCCTATAATTCACCCCTCCACTTT. The V gene is TRBV12-3 or TRBV12-4, the J gene TRBJ1-6; D perhaps matches TRBD1 (5 bases). Trimming stripped 2 bases from V and 0 bases from J, with 5 bases between. The CDR3 length is 15 residues.